This is a list of T cell receptor beta chains from one sample in a study of monozygotic twins with inflammatory bowel disease. TCRdb processed the 5' RACE reads again and assigns one entry to each CDR3 protein, with no DNA. The record lists 400,000 or so distinct CDR3 sequences, of which the ten most abundant hold about 2.6%. Sequencing was carried out using blood. The receptors originated from a human donor with ulcerative colitis or Crohn's disease, or a healthy co-twin of an affected twin (not recorded which). Each CDR3 is given with its conserved first and last residue. Each record gives: CDR3 length, V gene, J gene, CDR3 protein.

>15|TRBV20-1|TRBJ1-4
CSARVAGPINEKLFF
>15|TRBV7-9|TRBJ2-4
CASSLAGGPKNIQYF
>15|TRBV30|TRBJ1-6
CAWTRQGPSNSPLHF
>14|TRBV6-1|TRBJ2-3
CASSPPLAGDTQYF
>16|TRBV5-1|TRBJ1-4
CASSGVEGATNEKLFF
>15|TRBV9|TRBJ2-1
CASSGGTGSYNEQFF
>15|TRBV12-3/TRBV12-4|TRBJ2-5
CASGPIAGHQETQYF
>17|TRBV7-2|TRBJ2-1
CASSPDTSGRGLREQFF
>14|TRBV29-1|TRBJ2-5
CSVRRQWGQETQYF
>14|TRBV20-1|TRBJ1-6
CSASQDRDNSPLHF
>15|TRBV9|TRBJ1-4
CASSVEEEWGEKLFF
>13|TRBV2|TRBJ2-7
CASSVHRELEQYF
>16|TRBV19|TRBJ1-6
CASSIVGSRDNSPLHF
>16|TRBV20-1|TRBJ1-1
CSARDRPKATGTEAFF
>16|TRBV5-1|TRBJ2-5
CASRPIGTSGTGTQYF
>15|TRBV7-3|TRBJ1-1
CASSSGGQEHTEAFF
>13|TRBV2|TRBJ2-2
CASRGTQRGELFF
>14|TRBV9|TRBJ2-1
CASKGGGEYNEQFF
>20|TRBV21-1|TRBJ2-3
CASSNPWTSEGETSTDTQYF
>14|TRBV19|TRBJ2-5
CASAETTGGGTQYF
>14|TRBV30|TRBJ2-7
CAWSVQGGSYEQYF
>15|TRBV12-3/TRBV12-4|TRBJ2-2
CASSPWTANTGELFF
>16|TRBV20-1|TRBJ1-6
CSAPLEGTLPHSPLHF
>16|TRBV2|TRBJ2-1
CASSEDRGRSYNEQFF
>18|TRBV5-1|TRBJ2-7
CASSYRVGQGRIPYEQYF
>15|TRBV20-1|TRBJ2-5
CSAGPGHEGEETQYF
>13|TRBV30|TRBJ1-2
CAWTRQANYGYTF
>13|TRBV2|TRBJ2-5
CASSEEGTETQYF
>14|TRBV28|TRBJ1-1
CASSPHRAGTEAFF
>12|TRBV7-2|TRBJ1-1
CASSLGRTEAFF
>14|TRBV28|TRBJ2-3
CASSFLQGTDTQYF
>17|TRBV6-1|TRBJ2-1
CASSESTGGAAYNEQFF
>15|TRBV6-1|TRBJ2-7
CASTSPGTESYEQYF
>13|TRBV7-9|TRBJ1-2
CASSLVGMDGYTF
>15|TRBV5-5|TRBJ2-7
CASSPSGGASYEQYF
>16|TRBV6-1|TRBJ1-2
CASRSKSRGLNYGYTF
>15|TRBV20-1|TRBJ2-6
CSARGGISGANVLTF
>17|TRBV20-1|TRBJ2-2
CSARGASGGSNTGELFF
>14|TRBV19|TRBJ1-2
CASSRDGTNYGYTF
>15|TRBV5-1|TRBJ1-1
CASSLAGTGNTEAFF
>14|TRBV4-3|TRBJ1-1
CASSLSVGNTEAFF
>15|TRBV12-3/TRBV12-4|TRBJ2-1
CASSLVGGAWNEQFF
>14|TRBV11-1|TRBJ2-7
CASTPTGGRTRQYF
>15|TRBV20-1|TRBJ1-4
CSARGDRATNEKLFF
>11|TRBV12-3/TRBV12-4|TRBJ2-2
CASRFTGELFF
>15|TRBV28|TRBJ2-1
CASEGLGGSYNEQFF
>15|TRBV7-2|TRBJ1-5
CASSLVTGANQPQHF
>14|TRBV6-1|TRBJ2-1
CASSGGGQTGVQFF
>14|TRBV7-2|TRBJ2-2
CASKNTGGTGELFF
>13|TRBV4-1|TRBJ1-2
CASSQSQGYGYTF
>16|TRBV4-2|TRBJ2-1
CASVARPGTPQTKQFF
>14|TRBV7-2|TRBJ2-3
CASSLVEAVDTQYF
>13|TRBV20-1|TRBJ2-7
CSAPGQSSYEQYF
>12|TRBV5-1|TRBJ2-1
CASSWGEGEQFF
>14|TRBV6-1|TRBJ2-2
CASRLGRNTGELLF
>12|TRBV18|TRBJ2-7
CASSDGSKEQYF
>12|TRBV19|TRBJ1-1
CASSRTGGRAFF
>12|TRBV28|TRBJ2-7
CASKVGVNEQYF
>17|TRBV7-2|TRBJ2-6
CASSLAGGNSGANVLTF
>15|TRBV6-4|TRBJ2-1
CASSADMRPYNEQFF